This TCR beta chain comes out of a study of cytomegalovirus exposure and HLA in healthy donors. This table comes from immunoSEQ multiplex PCR, and its TCRdb copy is limited to in-frame clones, with some not included. Among 150,000 to 200,000 clones listed, roughly 96% were seen once. This receptor was obtained from a woman between 18 and 29 years old in good health and CMV-seronegative. The sequencing sample was made of PBMCs.

DNA for the CDR3: TGTGCCAGCAGCCCCCGGGACAGACACAATGAGCAGTTCTTC. Amino acids: CASSPRDRHNEQFF. V and J are TRBV13 and TRBJ2-1; 7 bases align to TRBD1. The CDR3 covers 14 residues. Looked up from germline, CDR1 is PRHDT and CDR2 is FYEKMQ (reference sequence). V dropped 5 bases and J dropped 5; count of bases not matched to a gene: 6. The variable domain in full, with the rest retrieved from reference TRBV13 and TRBJ2-1, is AAGVIQSPRHLIKEKRETATLKCYPIPRHDTVYWYQQGPGQDPQFLISFYEKMQSDKGSIPDRFSAQQFSDYHSELNMSSLELGDSALYFCASSPRDRHNEQFFGPGTRLTVL.